The 20 T cell receptor beta chains below come from one sample, sequenced in a study of shared clonotypes between healthy human individuals. Only CD45RO-negative cells positively selected for CCR7 counted as naive CD8 cells, so terminally differentiated effector memory CD45RA+ cells were excluded. The protocol was immunoSEQ multiplex PCR, while the TCRdb copy is restricted to in-frame clones and leaves out a portion. The table lists approximately 2,000,000 clones, 90% to 95% of them singletons. Sequenced material: naive CD8+ T cells from PBMCs. The origin of the receptors is a man between 18 and 35 years old in good health. Some clones in this sample may be carry-over from other donors' samples.

In the case of this clone: Other DNA sequences in this sample translate to the same CDR3. The chain couples TRBV9 to TRBJ2-1; 11 bases map to TRBD2. Germline CDR1 reads SGDLS; CDR2 reads YYNGEE. The length of the CDR3 is 14 residues. J was trimmed by 4 bases and V by 8 bases; bases with no gene match: 5. The CDR3 coding sequence is TGTGCCAGTTCCGGGACTAGCGGATACAATGAGCAGTTCTTC. Amino acids: CASSGTSGYNEQFF.

This chain uses TRBV29-1 with TRBJ2-2; D is unclear. The length of the CDR3 is 11 residues. V was shortened by 4 bases and J by 4 bases, with 4 bases between the two germline ends. Germline V gene data show CDR1 as SQVTM and CDR2 as ANQGSEA. This chain's CDR3 is CSVAVTGELFF. The DNA for the CDR3 is TGCAGCGTTGCTGTCACCGGGGAGCTGTTTTTT.

In this sample, this clone turned up once. The chain is built from TRBV7-2 and TRBJ2-2; D is unclear. This CDR3 has 11 amino acids. Germline V CDR1 and CDR2: SGHTA, FQGNSA. The V and J ends lost 4 bases and 8 bases respectively, with 5 bases between them. This chain's CDR3 is CASSSGGELFF. The CDR3 DNA reads TGTGCCAGCAGCTCTGGAGGGGAGCTGTTTTTT. The complete variable domain, with remaining parts taken from reference TRBV7-2 and TRBJ2-2, reads GAGVSQSPSNKVTEKGKDVELRCDPISGHTALYWYRQSLGQGLEFLIYFQGNSAPDKSGLPSDRFSAERTGGSVSTLTIQRTQQEDSAVYLCASSSGGELFFGEGSRLTVL.

The chain couples TRBV27 to TRBJ2-7, with D maybe TRBD1 (6 bases). In germline, CDR1 is MNHEY, CDR2 SMNVEV (reference sequence). V was clipped by 4 bases and J by 6 bases, with 16 bases between them. The CDR3 sequence is 14 residues long. This chain's CDR3 is CASSSHRVGLEQYF. The CDR3 bases are TGTGCCAGCAGTTCCCACAGGGTGGGGCTCGAGCAGTACTTC.

The V call is TRBV27, the J call TRBJ2-7; 12 bases are shared with TRBD2. Germline V lookup: CDR1 MNHEY, CDR2 SMNVEV (reference sequence). The V gene end was trimmed by 1 base and the J gene end by 5 bases; junction bases not matched to a gene: 6. The CDR3 is 16 amino acids. The CDR3 sequence: CASSLLTSGSIDEQYF. Written as DNA, the CDR3 is TGTGCCAGCAGTTTATTGACTAGCGGGAGCATAGACGAGCAGTACTTC.

This clone has just one count. The rearrangement uses TRBV4-1 and TRBJ2-1; D gene ambiguous. Trimming removed 0 bases at V and 6 bases at J, with 9 bases between. Germline-derived CDR1 and CDR2 are MGHRA and YSYEKL. There are 14 residues in the CDR3. The CDR3: CASSQEMGSNEQFF. The CDR3 DNA is TGCGCCAGCAGCCAAGAAATGGGTAGCAATGAGCAGTTCTTC.

The V call is TRBV4-1, the J call TRBJ2-1, with D perhaps matching TRBD2 (6 bases). Germline-derived CDR1 and CDR2 are MGHRA and YSYEKL. V lost 2 bases to trimming and J lost 10 bases, with 15 bases between them. The CDR3 contains 14 residues. CDR3 DNA sequence: TGCGCCAGCAGCCAACATCGGGAGTATCGGGAGCAGTTCTTC. Translation gives CASSQHREYREQFF.

The chain has TRBV27 and TRBJ2-7; 12 bases agree with TRBD1. The junction had 5 bases not matched to a gene; V was cut back by 2 bases and J by 9 bases. Germline CDR1 and CDR2: MNHEY and SMNVEV (reference sequence). The CDR3 runs 14 residues. CDR3 region: CASSLGTGGVGQYF. In DNA, the CDR3 is TGTGCCAGCAGTTTAGGGACAGGGGGCGTGGGGCAGTACTTC.

The J gene is TRBJ2-7, the V gene TRBV25-1, with D possibly being TRBD1 (6 bases). CDR3 length: 11 residues. The germline gives CDR1 MGHDK, CDR2 SYGVNS. Trimming took 7 bases from V and 13 from J, leaving 17 bases between them. CDR3: CASTEIGTLYF. CDR3 DNA sequence: TGTGCCAGCACTGAGATAGGGACACTATACTTC.

V and J are TRBV7-8 and TRBJ1-1; D is ambiguous. Trimming shortened V by 1 base and J by 0 bases, and 12 bases separated the two germline ends. This CDR3 has 16 residues. Germline lookup yields CDR1 SGHVS and CDR2 FQNEAQ. The CDR3 region is CASSLVISPMNTEAFF. The CDR3 bases are TGTGCCAGCAGCTTAGTTATCAGTCCCATGAACACTGAAGCTTTCTTT. Looking up the rest from reference TRBV7-8 and TRBJ1-1 gives the full variable domain: GAGVSQSPRYKVAKRGQDVALRCDPISGHVSLFWYQQALGQGPEFLTYFQNEAQLDKSGLPSDRFFAERPEGSVSTLKIQRTQQEDSAVYLCASSLVISPMNTEAFFGQGTRLTVV.

A word on this clone: A read error is possible here, since a much larger clone lies one base away. The gene calls are TRBV25-1 and TRBJ2-7, with D uncertain. Germline values: CDR1 MGHDK, CDR2 SYGVNS. With 5 bases removed from V and 5 bases from J, the gap between germline ends came to 7 bases. The CDR3 has 11 residues. The CDR3 loop is CASSFGNEQYF. The CDR3 bases are TGTGCCAGCAGTTTTGGGAACGAGCAGTACTTC.

This chain links TRBV9 with TRBJ2-5; D may correspond to TRBD1 or TRBD2 (6 bases each). Germline-derived CDR1 and CDR2 are SGDLS and YYNGEE. Deletions cut 0 bases from V and 2 bases from J, with 20 bases between. The CDR3 covers 18 residues. CDR3 sequence reads: CASSVGVGWGAEQETQYF. The CDR3 DNA reads TGTGCCAGCAGCGTAGGTGTCGGCTGGGGGGCAGAACAAGAGACCCAGTACTTC.

This sequence joins TRBV9 and TRBJ1-1; TRBD1 matches at 8 bases. The germline V gene has CDR1 SGDLS and CDR2 YYNGEE. The V gene end was trimmed by 3 bases and the J gene end by 0 bases; junction bases not matched to a gene: 4. The CDR3 length is 15 residues. The CDR3 DNA is TGTGCCAGCAGCGCCCTACAGGGGGTGAACACTGAAGCTTTCTTT. The encoded protein is CASSALQGVNTEAFF.

This sequence joins TRBV9 and TRBJ2-1; TRBD2 agrees at 14 bases. The junction had 12 bases not matched to a gene; V was cut back by 3 bases and J by 7 bases. This CDR3 is 18 amino acids long. CDR1 SGDLS and CDR2 YYNGEE come from the germline V gene. This CDR3 is CASSGSTGTSGSWNEQFF. As DNA, the CDR3 is TGTGCCAGCAGCGGATCGACCGGGACTAGCGGGAGTTGGAATGAGCAGTTCTTC.

This clone was seen more than once but under ten times. One base away lies a much larger clone, so this may be a sequencing read error. This sample also contains other DNA sequences that code for the same CDR3. The chain recombines TRBV11-2 with TRBJ2-5, with D unclear. This CDR3 spans 12 amino acids. With 0 bases removed from V and 5 bases from J, the gap between germline ends came to 4 bases. Germline CDR1 is SGHAT and CDR2 is FQNNGV. CDR3 bases: TGTGCCAGCAGCTTAGATCGGGAGACCCAGTACTTC. Translated: CASSLDRETQYF.

The J gene is TRBJ2-1, the V gene TRBV4-3; D perhaps matches TRBD2 (6 bases). Germline-derived CDR1 and CDR2 are LGHNA and YSLEER. Trimming left V 2 bases short and J 8 bases short, with 16 bases between. This CDR3 spans 15 amino acids. The CDR3 DNA follows: TGCGCCAGCAGCCAAAATGGCGGGATAGGCGATGAGCAGTTCTTC. Protein product: CASSQNGGIGDEQFF.

J is TRBJ2-2 and V is TRBV19; 15 nucleotides agree with TRBD2. CDR3 length equals 17 residues. Germline assignment: CDR1 LNHDA and CDR2 SQIVND (reference sequence). V shed 5 bases, J shed 5 bases, and the junction held 6 bases outside the gene matches. This chain's CDR3 is CASSWTSGRAWTGELFF. In nucleotides, the CDR3 is TGTGCCAGTAGTTGGACTAGCGGGAGGGCGTGGACCGGGGAGCTGTTTTTT. Combining the CDR3 with reference TRBV19 and TRBJ2-2 gives the whole variable domain DGGITQSPKYLFRKEGQNVTLSCEQNLNHDAMYWYRQDPGQGLRLIYYSQIVNDFQKGDIAEGYSVSREKKESFPLTVTSAQKNPTAFYLCASSWTSGRAWTGELFFGEGSRLTVL.

The rearrangement links TRBV4-1 to TRBJ1-1; TRBD1 agrees at 8 bases. This CDR3 comprises 14 residues. V gave up 4 bases and J gave up 9 bases; unmatched junction bases: 10. CDR1 is MGHRA, CDR2 YSYEKL, per germline. This CDR3 reads CASSLLTGDFKAFF. CDR3 DNA: TGCGCCAGCAGCCTTTTGACAGGGGACTTCAAAGCTTTCTTT.

J is TRBJ2-1 and V is TRBV28, with TRBD2 matching 9 bases. Germline-derived CDR1 and CDR2 are MDHEN and SYDVKM. Losses at the gene ends were 7 bases for V and 4 bases for J; bases not matched to a gene: 8. This CDR3 region has 15 residues. The CDR3 DNA is TGTGCCAGCACCGAGACTAGCGGTACGTACAATGAGCAGTTCTTC. Protein: CASTETSGTYNEQFF.

J is TRBJ2-5 and V is TRBV5-1; D perhaps matches TRBD1 (6 bases). This CDR3 is built from 14 residues. Germline V gene sequence: CDR1 SGHRS, CDR2 YFSETQ. V gave up 4 bases and J gave up 3 bases, with 13 bases separating them. The CDR3 loop reads CASSLRTDEETQYF. The CDR3 DNA is TGCGCCAGCAGCCTAAGGACAGACGAAGAGACCCAGTACTTC.